The clone carrying this TCR beta chain was seen ten or more times. What it binds is unknown. These data come from a study of CD8 T cells in ankylosing spondylitis. Notes on the study in general: Clones tied to disease were said to be significantly enriched in matched ankylosing spondylitis synovial fluid. Among TCR beta sequences, a motif of under 10 highly homologous variants appeared characteristic of ankylosing spondylitis blood.

TCRdb reprocessed the 5' RACE reads with MiXCR, giving one entry per CDR3 protein. Counted here are a few hundred thousand distinct CDR3 sequences, roughly an eighth occurring once; the ten biggest clones make up almost 7%. The ends were cut back, 1 base at V and 3 bases at J, with 14 bases in the middle. This CDR3 has 15 amino acids. CDR1 is SQVTM and CDR2 is ANQGSEA in the germline V gene. The sequence was obtained from a male donor with ankylosing spondylitis. The genes are TRBV29-1 and TRBJ2-3; D may be TRBD1 (5 bases). Input material: blood, either unsorted or a sorted T cell fraction (not recorded which). The CDR3 loop is CSVEGAVGVTDTQYF. The CDR3 DNA sequence: TGCAGCGTTGAAGGGGCGGTAGGGGTTACAGATACGCAGTATTTT.